The rows below give T cell receptor beta chains drawn from one sample of a study of T cells after yellow fever vaccination. TCRdb re-analysed the 5' RACE reads in MiXCR, keeping a single row per CDR3 protein. The sample has under 600,000 distinct CDR3 sequences; 21% are singletons. This specimen consisted of PBMCs, obtained about 20 days after the first yellow fever vaccination. The receptors were gathered from a man in his late teens or twenties who received the YFV17D yellow fever vaccine. CDR3s include the opening cysteine and the closing phenylalanine or tryptophan. The D gene is left open where the match is weak. The size of a clone is reported for some rows only, either as once, few or many, or as a class for expanded clones.

clone size: few; V gene: TRBV9; D gene: TRBD1; J gene: TRBJ2-1; CDR3 DNA: TGTGCCAGCAGCGACGGGACAGCCTCCTACAATGAGCAGTTCTTC; CDR3 protein: CASSDGTASYNEQFF
clone size: few; V gene: TRBV7-3; D gene: .; J gene: TRBJ2-1; CDR3 DNA: TGTGCCAGCAGCCGGCCGGGGGCCGGAAGAAATGAGCAGTTCTTC; CDR3 protein: CASSRPGAGRNEQFF
clone size: few; V gene: TRBV5-1; D gene: TRBD2; J gene: TRBJ2-1; CDR3 DNA: TGCGCCAGCAGCTTGGCTAGCGGGGGCGCCAATGAGCAGTTCTTC; CDR3 protein: CASSLASGGANEQFF
clone size: few; V gene: TRBV20-1; D gene: .; J gene: TRBJ2-2; CDR3 DNA: TGCAGTGCTATCGCCGGTCCGTACACCGGGGAGCTGTTTTTT; CDR3 protein: CSAIAGPYTGELFF
clone size: .; V gene: TRBV5-1; D gene: .; J gene: TRBJ2-1; CDR3 DNA: TGCGCCAGCAAGGAAAATCTAGCGACAAATGAGCAGTTCTTC; CDR3 protein: CASKENLATNEQFF
clone size: few; V gene: TRBV2; D gene: .; J gene: TRBJ2-3; CDR3 DNA: TGTGCCAGCAGTGGGGTGGTAGGGATGGATACGCAGTATTTT; CDR3 protein: CASSGVVGMDTQYF
clone size: .; V gene: TRBV20-1; D gene: .; J gene: TRBJ2-5; CDR3 DNA: TGCAGTGCTAGAAAGGGGGAACAAGAGACCCAGTACTTC; CDR3 protein: CSARKGEQETQYF
clone size: .; V gene: TRBV4-1; D gene: .; J gene: TRBJ2-3; CDR3 DNA: TGCGCCAGCAGCCGGGCCGGGACGGCGAGCACAGATACGCAGTATTTT; CDR3 protein: CASSRAGTASTDTQYF
clone size: .; V gene: TRBV20-1; D gene: TRBD1; J gene: TRBJ1-2; CDR3 DNA: TGCAGTGCTGTCAGGGGGAGGGATGGCTACACCTTC; CDR3 protein: CSAVRGRDGYTF
clone size: .; V gene: TRBV20-1; D gene: TRBD1; J gene: TRBJ2-5; CDR3 DNA: TGCAGTGCTAGAGATTTGGGACAGGGGGAAGAGACCCAGTACTTC; CDR3 protein: CSARDLGQGEETQYF
clone size: few; V gene: TRBV3-1; D gene: TRBD1; J gene: TRBJ1-6; CDR3 DNA: TGTGCCAGCAGCCACCTGGGACAGGGAGATTCACCCCTCCACTTT; CDR3 protein: CASSHLGQGDSPLHF
clone size: few; V gene: TRBV12-3/TRBV12-4; D gene: .; J gene: TRBJ2-2; CDR3 DNA: TGTGCCAGCAGTTTACCTCGCGGGCACGCCATCGGGGAGCTGTTTTTT; CDR3 protein: CASSLPRGHAIGELFF
clone size: .; V gene: TRBV20-1; D gene: .; J gene: TRBJ2-2; CDR3 DNA: TGCAGTGCTAGAGTCCCCGGGAACACCGGGGAGCTGTTTTTT; CDR3 protein: CSARVPGNTGELFF
clone size: .; V gene: TRBV4-2; D gene: .; J gene: TRBJ2-1; CDR3 DNA: TGTGCCAGCAGCCAAGATCTTGTCTATGAGCAGTTCTTC; CDR3 protein: CASSQDLVYEQFF
clone size: .; V gene: TRBV6-4; D gene: TRBD1; J gene: TRBJ2-3; CDR3 DNA: TGTGCCAGCAGTGTACAGGGGAGTAGCACAGATACGCAGTATTTT; CDR3 protein: CASSVQGSSTDTQYF
clone size: few; V gene: TRBV5-1; D gene: .; J gene: TRBJ2-5; CDR3 DNA: TGCGCCAGCAGCCGAATACCACACCAAGAGACCCAGCACTTC; CDR3 protein: CASSRIPHQETQHF
clone size: .; V gene: TRBV12-3/TRBV12-4; D gene: .; J gene: TRBJ2-3; CDR3 DNA: TGTGCCAGCAGTTCTTACGATACGCAGTATTTT; CDR3 protein: CASSSYDTQYF
clone size: .; V gene: TRBV12-3/TRBV12-4; D gene: .; J gene: TRBJ2-3; CDR3 DNA: TGTGCCAGCAACGACAGAACAGATACGCAGTATTTT; CDR3 protein: CASNDRTDTQYF
clone size: few; V gene: TRBV28; D gene: .; J gene: TRBJ2-2; CDR3 DNA: .; CDR3 protein: CASSFWFGAGELFF
clone size: once; V gene: TRBV15; D gene: TRBD1; J gene: TRBJ1-1; CDR3 DNA: TGTGCCACGCGACAGGGGAACACTGAAGCTCTCTTT; CDR3 protein: CATRQGNTEALF
clone size: few; V gene: TRBV3-1; D gene: .; J gene: TRBJ2-5; CDR3 DNA: TGTGCCAGCAGCCAATTCACGCTCCCCTTCAAAGAGACCCAGTACTTC; CDR3 protein: CASSQFTLPFKETQYF
clone size: few; V gene: TRBV12-3/TRBV12-4; D gene: .; J gene: TRBJ1-6; CDR3 DNA: TGTGCCAGCAGTTACTTTGGGGGCTCTAATTCACCCCTCCACTTT; CDR3 protein: CASSYFGGSNSPLHF
clone size: .; V gene: TRBV27; D gene: TRBD1; J gene: TRBJ1-2; CDR3 DNA: TGTGCCAGCAGTTTCGCCGGGACAGGGGGCGGCTATGGCTACACCTTC; CDR3 protein: CASSFAGTGGGYGYTF
clone size: few; V gene: TRBV9; D gene: .; J gene: TRBJ2-2; CDR3 DNA: TGTGCCAGCAGCTACCAAAGTGGAACCGGGGAGCTGTTTTTT; CDR3 protein: CASSYQSGTGELFF
clone size: few; V gene: TRBV20-1; D gene: TRBD1; J gene: TRBJ1-1; CDR3 DNA: TGCAGTGCTAGAGAACAGGGGTTCACTGAAGCTTTCTTT; CDR3 protein: CSAREQGFTEAFF
clone size: few; V gene: TRBV7-2; D gene: .; J gene: TRBJ2-3; CDR3 DNA: TGTGCCAGCAGCTTAGCCCAGGGGGGGAGCGCAGATACGCAGTATTTT; CDR3 protein: CASSLAQGGSADTQYF
clone size: .; V gene: TRBV7-2; D gene: TRBD1; J gene: TRBJ1-5; CDR3 DNA: TGTGCCAGCAGCTTAGGATACAGGGGAAGCAATCAGCCCCAGCATTTT; CDR3 protein: CASSLGYRGSNQPQHF
clone size: .; V gene: TRBV12-3/TRBV12-4; D gene: .; J gene: TRBJ2-5; CDR3 DNA: TGTGCCAGCAGAGTAGCGGAGGGCAGAGAGACCCAGTACTTC; CDR3 protein: CASRVAEGRETQYF
clone size: .; V gene: TRBV15; D gene: .; J gene: TRBJ2-1; CDR3 DNA: TGTGCCACCAGCAGAGATCACAGGGTAACCTACAATGAGCAGTTCTTC; CDR3 protein: CATSRDHRVTYNEQFF
clone size: few; V gene: TRBV7-2; D gene: TRBD1; J gene: TRBJ1-4; CDR3 DNA: TGTGCCAGCAGCTGGAGACAGGGGGGGAAAGAAAAACTGTTTTTT; CDR3 protein: CASSWRQGGKEKLFF
clone size: .; V gene: TRBV7-2; D gene: TRBD2; J gene: TRBJ2-1; CDR3 DNA: TGTGCCAGCAGCTTGATCCCCGGGACTAGAGGCGATGAGCAGTTCTTC; CDR3 protein: CASSLIPGTRGDEQFF
clone size: few; V gene: TRBV6-5; D gene: TRBD1; J gene: TRBJ2-7; CDR3 DNA: TGTGCCAGCAGTTGGGGGGACAGGGTTTCCTACGAGCAGTACTTC; CDR3 protein: CASSWGDRVSYEQYF
clone size: .; V gene: TRBV4-2; D gene: TRBD2; J gene: TRBJ2-1; CDR3 DNA: TGTGCCAGCGGGGTGACTAGCGGGGTCTCGGGAACCTACAATGAGCAGTTCTTC; CDR3 protein: CASGVTSGVSGTYNEQFF
clone size: .; V gene: TRBV27; D gene: .; J gene: TRBJ1-2; CDR3 DNA: TGTGCCAGCAGTTCGTTAGGGTCGGGCTATGGCTACACCTTC; CDR3 protein: CASSSLGSGYGYTF
clone size: .; V gene: TRBV20-1; D gene: .; J gene: TRBJ2-7; CDR3 DNA: TGCAGTGCTAGAGATCAGGGGGGTGTCTACGAGCAGTACTTC; CDR3 protein: CSARDQGGVYEQYF
clone size: many; V gene: TRBV5-1; D gene: .; J gene: TRBJ2-1; CDR3 DNA: TGCGCCAGCAGCTTGGGAACTAGGGGGGAGCAGTTCTTC; CDR3 protein: CASSLGTRGEQFF
clone size: .; V gene: TRBV15; D gene: .; J gene: TRBJ2-5; CDR3 DNA: TGTGCCACCAGCAGAGATGGGGGTGGGGAGACCCAGTACTTC; CDR3 protein: CATSRDGGGETQYF
clone size: .; V gene: TRBV6-5; D gene: .; J gene: TRBJ2-3; CDR3 DNA: TGTGCCAGCAGTTACTTCCTCCCGCGGCAGGGCACAGATACGCAGTATTTT; CDR3 protein: CASSYFLPRQGTDTQYF
clone size: few; V gene: TRBV4-2; D gene: .; J gene: TRBJ2-3; CDR3 DNA: TGTGCCAGCAGCCAAGCACCCACCATGGAGGCAGATACGCAGTATTTT; CDR3 protein: CASSQAPTMEADTQYF
clone size: few; V gene: TRBV9; D gene: .; J gene: TRBJ1-2; CDR3 DNA: TGTGCCAGCAGCGCACGGGACACACCCTATGGCTACACCTTC; CDR3 protein: CASSARDTPYGYTF
clone size: many; V gene: TRBV6-5; D gene: TRBD1; J gene: TRBJ1-3; CDR3 DNA: TGTGCCAGCAGCACTCCGGGACAGAGCTCTGGAAACACCATATATTTT; CDR3 protein: CASSTPGQSSGNTIYF
clone size: few; V gene: TRBV5-1; D gene: .; J gene: TRBJ1-1; CDR3 DNA: TGCGCCAGCAGCTCTCTGGGGGCGTCTCCTGAAGCTTTCTTT; CDR3 protein: CASSSLGASPEAFF
clone size: few; V gene: TRBV30; D gene: .; J gene: TRBJ1-6; CDR3 DNA: TGTGCCTGGACAGGACGGGACAATTCACCCCTCCACTTT; CDR3 protein: CAWTGRDNSPLHF
clone size: .; V gene: TRBV4-2; D gene: .; J gene: TRBJ1-1; CDR3 DNA: TGTGCCAGCAGCCAAGCGCGAGGGGACATTGAAGCTTTCTTT; CDR3 protein: CASSQARGDIEAFF
clone size: .; V gene: TRBV7-3; D gene: TRBD2; J gene: TRBJ2-3; CDR3 DNA: TGTGCCAGCAGCTTAAACGCAGGAGCGGGAAGCACAGATACGCAGTATTTT; CDR3 protein: CASSLNAGAGSTDTQYF
clone size: many; V gene: TRBV5-1; D gene: .; J gene: TRBJ1-5; CDR3 DNA: TGCGCCAGCAGCTTACAGGGAGGAAGCAATCAGCCCCAGCATTTT; CDR3 protein: CASSLQGGSNQPQHF
clone size: .; V gene: TRBV7-9; D gene: .; J gene: TRBJ2-5; CDR3 DNA: TGTGCCAGCAGCACGGGACTTTTGACCCAGTACTTC; CDR3 protein: CASSTGLLTQYF
clone size: few; V gene: TRBV12-3/TRBV12-4; D gene: .; J gene: TRBJ1-2; CDR3 DNA: TGTGCCAGCAGTTTATTCCAGGGAGGGCGCGGCTACACCTTC; CDR3 protein: CASSLFQGGRGYTF
clone size: .; V gene: TRBV20-1; D gene: .; J gene: TRBJ1-2; CDR3 DNA: TGCAGTGCTAAAGGGACGGATTTCTATGGCTACACCTTC; CDR3 protein: CSAKGTDFYGYTF